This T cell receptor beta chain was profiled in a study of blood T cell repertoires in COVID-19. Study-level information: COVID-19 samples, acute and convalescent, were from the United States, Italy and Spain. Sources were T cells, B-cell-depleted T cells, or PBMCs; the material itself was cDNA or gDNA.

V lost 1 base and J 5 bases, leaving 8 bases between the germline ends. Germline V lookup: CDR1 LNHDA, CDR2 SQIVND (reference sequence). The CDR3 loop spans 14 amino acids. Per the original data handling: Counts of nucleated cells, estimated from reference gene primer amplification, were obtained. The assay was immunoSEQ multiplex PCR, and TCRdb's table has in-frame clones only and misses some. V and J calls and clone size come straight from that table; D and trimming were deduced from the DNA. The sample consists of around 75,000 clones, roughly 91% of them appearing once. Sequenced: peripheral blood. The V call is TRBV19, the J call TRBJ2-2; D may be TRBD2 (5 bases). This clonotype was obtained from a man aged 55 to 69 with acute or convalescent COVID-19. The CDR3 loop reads CASSIATRTGELFF. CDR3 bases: TGTGCCAGTAGTATAGCAACTAGAACCGGGGAGCTGTTTTTT.